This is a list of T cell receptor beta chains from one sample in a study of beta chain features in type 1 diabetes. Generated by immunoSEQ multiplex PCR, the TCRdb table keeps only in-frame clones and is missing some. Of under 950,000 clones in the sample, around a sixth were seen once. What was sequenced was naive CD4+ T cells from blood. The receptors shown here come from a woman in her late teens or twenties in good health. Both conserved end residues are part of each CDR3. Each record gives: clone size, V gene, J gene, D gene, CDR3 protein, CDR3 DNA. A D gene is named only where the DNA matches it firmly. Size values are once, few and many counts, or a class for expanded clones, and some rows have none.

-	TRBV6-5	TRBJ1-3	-	CASSYSAGTGNTIYF	TGTGCCAGCAGTTACTCTGCTGGAACTGGAAACACCATATATTTT
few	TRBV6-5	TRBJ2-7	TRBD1	CASSLSSGGSSYEQYF	TGTGCCAGCAGTTTATCCTCAGGGGGTAGCTCCTACGAGCAGTACTTC
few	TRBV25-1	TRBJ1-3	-	CASSEYAGPNGNTIYF	TGTGCCAGCAGTGAATATGCGGGACCCAACGGGAACACCATATATTTT
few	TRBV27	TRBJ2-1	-	CASTRLGPYNEQFF	TGTGCCAGCACTCGCCTAGGCCCCTACAATGAGCAGTTCTTC
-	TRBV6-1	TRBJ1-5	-	CASSEARGSGSRAQHF	TGTGCCAGCAGTGAAGCGCGGGGCAGCGGATCAAGGGCCCAGCATTTT
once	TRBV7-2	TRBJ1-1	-	CASSRQKRNTEAFF	TGTGCCAGCAGCAGACAGAAGCGTAACACTGAAGCTTTCTTT
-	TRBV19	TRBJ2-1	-	CASSMNLRSYNEQFF	TGTGCCAGTAGTATGAATTTGCGGTCCTACAATGAGCAGTTCTTC
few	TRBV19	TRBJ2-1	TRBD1	CASSDRGNEQFF	TGTGCCAGTAGTGACAGGGGCAATGAGCAGTTCTTC
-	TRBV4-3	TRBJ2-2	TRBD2	CASSQDRGGVTGELFF	TGCGCCAGCAGCCAAGATCGGGGGGGAGTCACCGGGGAGCTGTTTTTT
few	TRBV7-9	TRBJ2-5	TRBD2	CASSPAGVGETQYF	TGTGCCAGCAGTCCAGCGGGAGTGGGAGAGACCCAGTACTTC
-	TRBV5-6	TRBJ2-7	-	CASSRGGVYEQYF	TGTGCCAGCAGCAGGGGGGGCGTCTACGAGCAGTACTTC
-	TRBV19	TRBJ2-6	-	CASKSRGSGANVLTF	TGTGCCAGTAAGAGTCGAGGAAGTGGGGCCAACGTCCTGACTTTC
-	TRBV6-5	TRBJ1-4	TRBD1	CASRPHGTGVEKLFF	TGTGCCAGCAGACCCCACGGGACAGGGGTCGAAAAACTGTTTTTT
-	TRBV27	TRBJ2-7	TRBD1	CASSFAGTGGNEQYF	TGTGCCAGCAGTTTTGCCGGGACAGGGGGCAACGAGCAGTACTTC
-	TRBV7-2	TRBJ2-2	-	CASSPTGPWAGELFF	TGTGCCAGCAGCCCCACGGGCCCTTGGGCCGGGGAGCTGTTTTTT
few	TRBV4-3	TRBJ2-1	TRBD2	CASSRGLVSGEQFF	TGCGCCAGCAGCCGGGGACTAGTCTCGGGTGAGCAGTTCTTC
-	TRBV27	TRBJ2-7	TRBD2	CASSPAPPAAGLTGGAEQYF	TGTGCCAGCAGCCCCGCCCCGCCAGCAGCCGGCCTGACGGGAGGTGCCGAGCAGTACTTC
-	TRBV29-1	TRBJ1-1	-	CSVQPTGRVTEAFF	TGCAGCGTCCAGCCCACTGGGAGGGTCACTGAAGCTTTCTTT
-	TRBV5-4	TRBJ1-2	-	CASSFNLKPGVGYGYTF	TGTGCCAGCAGCTTCAACCTCAAACCCGGGGTGGGCTATGGCTACACCTTC
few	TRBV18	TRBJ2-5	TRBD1	CASSPSQGSQETQYF	TGTGCCAGCTCACCATCACAGGGGTCCCAAGAGACCCAGTACTTC
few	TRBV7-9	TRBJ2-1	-	CASSLSSSEQFF	TGTGCCAGCAGCTTAAGTTCGTCTGAGCAGTTCTTC
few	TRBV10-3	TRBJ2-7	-	CAISAVSYEQYF	TGTGCCATCAGTGCCGTTAGCTACGAGCAGTACTTC
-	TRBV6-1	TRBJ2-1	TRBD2	CASSASGLAGDAFF	TGTGCCAGCAGTGCATCGGGACTAGCGGGAGATGCGTTCTTC
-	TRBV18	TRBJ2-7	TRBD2	CASSPRGALGYEQYF	TGTGCCAGCTCACCGCGGGGGGCCCTGGGCTACGAGCAGTACTTC
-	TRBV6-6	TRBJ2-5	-	CASSNRRRETQYF	TGTGCCAGCAGTAACCGACGAAGGGAGACCCAGTACTTC
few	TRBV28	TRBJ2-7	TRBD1	CASSRGTGGGWSDEQYF	TGTGCCAGCAGTCGAGGGACAGGGGGCGGATGGAGCGACGAGCAGTACTTC
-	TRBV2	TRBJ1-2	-	CASTGSGYTF	TGTGCCAGCACAGGGTCTGGCTACACCTTC
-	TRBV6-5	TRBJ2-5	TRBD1	CASRSTGSETQYF	TGTGCCAGCAGGTCGACAGGGTCGGAGACCCAGTACTTC
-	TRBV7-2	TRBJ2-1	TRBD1	CASSLGTGDPDEQFF	TGTGCCAGCAGCTTAGGGACAGGGGATCCGGATGAGCAGTTCTTC
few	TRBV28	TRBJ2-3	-	CASSLDFWGDTQYF	TGTGCCAGCAGTTTGGACTTCTGGGGAGATACGCAGTATTTT
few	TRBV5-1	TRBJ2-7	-	CASSLATTTATYEQYF	TGCGCCAGCAGCTTGGCCACGACTACAGCAACCTACGAGCAGTACTTC
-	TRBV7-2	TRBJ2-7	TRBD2	CASSLDSGTSGYYEQYF	TGTGCCAGCAGCTTAGATTCCGGGACTAGCGGTTACTACGAGCAGTACTTC
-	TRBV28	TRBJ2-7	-	CASSSGSGSEQYF	TGTGCCAGCAGTTCGGGATCAGGAAGCGAGCAGTACTTC
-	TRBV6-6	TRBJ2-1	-	CASSSTSPLLDEQFF	TGTGCCAGCAGTTCAACTAGTCCGCTACTCGATGAGCAGTTCTTC
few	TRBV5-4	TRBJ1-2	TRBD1	CASSFETGNYGYTF	TGTGCCAGCAGCTTCGAGACAGGGAACTATGGCTACACCTTC
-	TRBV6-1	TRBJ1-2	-	CASSPLQGGYGYTF	TGTGCCAGCAGTCCGCTACAGGGTGGCTATGGCTACACCTTC
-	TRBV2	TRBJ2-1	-	CASSLQLPYNEQFF	TGTGCCAGCAGTCTACAGCTCCCCTACAATGAGCAGTTCTTC
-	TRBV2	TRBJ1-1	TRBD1	CASSGETGTEAFF	TGTGCCAGCAGTGGGGAGACAGGGACTGAAGCTTTCTTT
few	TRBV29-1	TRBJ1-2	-	CSVEVLSGHGYTF	TGCAGCGTTGAAGTCCTATCGGGGCATGGCTACACCTTC
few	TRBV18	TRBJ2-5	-	CASSPTGRGETQYF	TGTGCCAGCTCACCAACGGGTCGTGGGGAGACCCAGTACTTC
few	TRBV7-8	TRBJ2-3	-	CASSWSFDTQYF	TGTGCCAGCAGCTGGTCGTTCGATACGCAGTATTTT
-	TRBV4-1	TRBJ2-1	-	CASSQGVNREMGNEQFF	TGCGCCAGCAGCCAAGGGGTGAACAGGGAGATGGGCAATGAGCAGTTCTTC
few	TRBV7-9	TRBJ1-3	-	CASSLADSRNTIYF	TGTGCCAGCAGCTTAGCTGACAGCAGAAACACCATATATTTT
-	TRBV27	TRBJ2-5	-	CASSPGLLFQETQYF	TGTGCCAGCAGTCCCGGACTCTTGTTCCAAGAGACCCAGTACTTC
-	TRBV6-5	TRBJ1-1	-	CASSYQGFTEAFF	TGTGCCAGCAGTTACCAGGGATTCACTGAAGCTTTCTTT
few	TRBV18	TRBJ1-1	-	CASTQSSRGEAFF	TGTGCCAGCACTCAATCCTCCCGGGGTGAAGCTTTCTTT
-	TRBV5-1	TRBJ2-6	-	CASRGSLGANVLTF	TGCGCCAGCAGAGGGTCTCTGGGGGCCAACGTCCTGACTTTC
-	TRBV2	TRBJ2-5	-	CASSVDYKKETQYF	TGTGCCAGCAGTGTCGATTACAAGAAAGAGACCCAGTACTTC
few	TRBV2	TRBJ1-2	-	CASSETTYYGYTF	TGTGCCAGCAGTGAGACGACCTACTATGGCTACACCTTC
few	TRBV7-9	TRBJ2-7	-	CASSLPHGRDPTYEQYF	TGTGCCAGCAGCTTACCCCACGGGCGGGACCCAACCTACGAGCAGTACTTC
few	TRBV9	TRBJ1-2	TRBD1	CASSETGAYGYTF	TGTGCCAGCAGCGAGACAGGGGCATATGGCTACACCTTC